Listed below are T cell receptor beta chains from one sample, sequenced in a study of T cells in Graves' hyperthyroidism and ophthalmopathy. TCRdb ran MiXCR on the multiplex PCR reads and lists one entry per CDR3 protein. The data show hundreds of thousands of distinct CDR3 sequences, with about 14% seen just once and around 9.6% held by the top ten. The sample taken for sequencing was blood. These receptors all stem from a woman under 30 with Graves' hyperthyroidism. The CDR3 runs from the conserved cysteine through the conserved F or W. A D gene is named only where the DNA matches it firmly. Not all rows give a size; the values are once, few, many and, for expanded clones, a class.

j_call,v_call,d_call,clone_size,cdr3_nt,cdr3_aa
TRBJ2-3,TRBV7-2,.,many,TGTGCCAGCAGCCCGCCCACAGATACGCAGTATTTT,CASSPPTDTQYF
TRBJ2-7,TRBV11-2,TRBD2,few,TGTGCCAGCAGCCCTACTAGCGGGTATTCCTACGAGCAGTACTTC,CASSPTSGYSYEQYF
TRBJ1-3,TRBV27,TRBD1,.,TGTGCCAGCAGTTTACAGGGGGCGCATGGAAACACCATATATTTT,CASSLQGAHGNTIYF
TRBJ1-2,TRBV28,.,few,TGTGCCAACAGTTTAAGAGGGGGGCTGGGCTATGGCTACACCTTC,CANSLRGGLGYGYTF
TRBJ2-2,TRBV12-3/TRBV12-4,TRBD1,.,TGTGCCAGCAGTTGGACAGGGGAGCCCACCGGGGAGCTGTTTTTT,CASSWTGEPTGELFF
TRBJ2-7,TRBV7-9,TRBD2,.,TGTGCCAGCAGCTTAACTGCGGGAGGGTCGGGTTTCTACGAGCAGTACTTC,CASSLTAGGSGFYEQYF
TRBJ1-5,TRBV2,.,many,TGTGCCAGCAGTGAATGGTTCCTCGGCAATCAGCCCCAGCATTTT,CASSEWFLGNQPQHF
TRBJ2-2,TRBV3-1,.,.,TGTGCCAGCAGCCGTGGGGGCGGGTCAACCGGGGAGCTGTTTTTT,CASSRGGGSTGELFF
TRBJ2-1,TRBV24-1,.,few,TGTGCCACCAGTGACAGACTCGGCACCAATGAGCAGTTCTTC,CATSDRLGTNEQFF
TRBJ2-7,TRBV6-1,TRBD2,few,TGTGCCACTTGGACTAGCGGGTATCTCCGGGGCTCCTACGAGCAGTACTTC,CATWTSGYLRGSYEQYF
TRBJ2-1,TRBV10-2,TRBD2,few,TGCGCCAGCAAGACTAGCGGGAAAATGGATGAGCAGTTCTTC,CASKTSGKMDEQFF
TRBJ1-2,TRBV27,.,many,TGTGCCAGCAGTTTATCGGTGGCAGGCACCTCAGCCCGCTATGGCTACACCTTC,CASSLSVAGTSARYGYTF
TRBJ2-1,TRBV29-1,TRBD1,.,TGCAGCGGCCGGACAGGGCCCTTCTACAATGAGCAGTTCTTC,CSGRTGPFYNEQFF
TRBJ1-2,TRBV5-4,.,few,TGTGCCAGCAGTCAACAACCAGCTAACTATGGCTACACCTTC,CASSQQPANYGYTF
TRBJ2-7,TRBV11-2,.,.,TGTGCCAGCAGCTTAGTAGGGACGGGGAGGCCTTGGGAGCAGTACTTC,CASSLVGTGRPWEQYF
TRBJ2-5,TRBV7-2,.,many,TGTGCCAGCAGCTCGCCCCTCCCGTCGTGGAAGACCCAGTACTTC,CASSSPLPSWKTQYF
TRBJ1-2,TRBV12-5,.,many,TGTGCTAGTGGTCTAGAATATGGAGGATACTATGGCTACACCTTC,CASGLEYGGYYGYTF
TRBJ2-1,TRBV7-9,.,few,TGTGCCAGCAGACCCGGTTCTCGGTTAGCCAACAATGAGCAGTTCTTC,CASRPGSRLANNEQFF
TRBJ2-5,TRBV6-1,.,.,TGTGCCATTGCGCTAGGAGAGACCCAGTACTTC,CAIALGETQYF
TRBJ2-7,TRBV9,.,many,TGTGCCAGCAGCGTCCGAGACGAAGGTCCCTACGAGCAGTACTTC,CASSVRDEGPYEQYF
TRBJ1-1,TRBV3-1,TRBD1,many,TGTGCCAGCAGCCAAGAAACAGGGGGAGATGAAGCTTTCTTT,CASSQETGGDEAFF
TRBJ2-1,TRBV6-2/TRBV6-3,.,many,TGTGCCAGCAGTCAGGGGACTGGATGGAATGAGCAGTTCTTC,CASSQGTGWNEQFF
TRBJ2-7,TRBV5-1,.,many,TGCGCCAGCAGCTTGGTTGTACAGCCCTACGAGCAGTACTTC,CASSLVVQPYEQYF
TRBJ2-7,TRBV7-9,.,many,TGTGCCAGCAGCTTTGGGGGGGCCCTCTACGAGCAGTACTTC,CASSFGGALYEQYF
TRBJ2-1,TRBV7-9,TRBD2,many,TGTGCCAGCAGCCCCTTCCGCCACGGACTAGTGACTTACAATGAGCAGTTCTTC,CASSPFRHGLVTYNEQFF
TRBJ2-7,TRBV9,.,.,TGTGCCAGCAGCGTAGGGCGTGGTCGAAGCTCCTACGAGCAGTACTTC,CASSVGRGRSSYEQYF
TRBJ1-2,TRBV12-3/TRBV12-4,.,many,TGTGCCAGCAGTTTACCCCAGGCCAGGGTTAACTATGGCTACACCTTC,CASSLPQARVNYGYTF
TRBJ2-1,TRBV4-1,.,.,TGCGCCAGCAGCCGGAACCCAGCTTACAATGAGCAGTTCTTC,CASSRNPAYNEQFF
TRBJ2-1,TRBV20-1,TRBD2,.,TGCAGTGCTAGTCCAGCGGGAGTGGATGAGCAGTTCTTC,CSASPAGVDEQFF
TRBJ2-5,TRBV10-3,.,many,TGTGCCATCAGTCGGTGGGGCCAAGAGACCCAGTACTTC,CAISRWGQETQYF
TRBJ1-1,TRBV4-1,TRBD1,many,TGCGCCAGCAGCCAAGAGGGACAGGGGGCGCGAGCTTTCTTT,CASSQEGQGARAFF
TRBJ1-1,TRBV20-1,.,few,TGCAGTGCTGGAACAGGGATCACTGAAGCTTTCTTT,CSAGTGITEAFF
TRBJ2-1,TRBV24-1,.,.,TGTGCCACCAGTGATGGACTCCTCTCCTACAATGAGCAGTTCTTC,CATSDGLLSYNEQFF
TRBJ2-7,TRBV7-2,.,many,TGTGCCAGCAGCTTAGACCCCTCGAAGGGCTCGGAGCAGTACTTC,CASSLDPSKGSEQYF
TRBJ2-1,TRBV5-6,.,many,TGTGCCAGCAGCTGGGGGATAAGAGCCTCCTACAATGAGCAGTTCTTC,CASSWGIRASYNEQFF
TRBJ2-7,TRBV30,.,few,TGTGCCTGGAGTTCCGGACAGATTTCCTACGAGCAGTACTTC,CAWSSGQISYEQYF
TRBJ2-2,TRBV20-1,TRBD1,many,TGCAGTGCTAGTATGACAGGGGAGGCCGGGGAGCTGTTTTTT,CSASMTGEAGELFF
TRBJ2-1,TRBV7-9,.,many,TGTGCCAGCAGCTTGTGGACAGATAACAATGAGCAGTTCTTC,CASSLWTDNNEQFF
TRBJ1-2,TRBV7-9,.,.,TGTGCCAGCAGCTTAGAAGGGGGGGCCAACTATGGCTACACCTTC,CASSLEGGANYGYTF
TRBJ2-5,TRBV6-2/TRBV6-3,.,.,TGTGCCAGCAGGACCGGGGGAAAAGAGACCCAGTACTTC,CASRTGGKETQYF
TRBJ2-1,TRBV11-3,.,many,TGTGCCAGCAGCACACAGGAAAGCTCCTACAATGAGCAGTTCTTC,CASSTQESSYNEQFF
TRBJ2-3,TRBV19,TRBD1,many,TGTGCCAGTAGCAAGGGACAGGGCGGTCTTTGGGATACGCAGTATTTT,CASSKGQGGLWDTQYF
TRBJ2-1,TRBV5-1,.,many,TGCGCCAGCAGCTTGACCAGGGAACACAATGAGCAGTTCTTC,CASSLTREHNEQFF
TRBJ2-1,TRBV5-1,.,many,TGCGCCAGCAGCCTATCCGGGTGGGATGAGCAGTTCTTC,CASSLSGWDEQFF
TRBJ2-7,TRBV4-1,.,few,TGCGCCAGCAGCCACTTAGACGTCGTCGCGGAGCAGTACTTC,CASSHLDVVAEQYF
TRBJ2-1,TRBV7-2,TRBD2,many,TGTGCCAGCAGCCCCTGGGGACTAGCGGGAGGCAAGCCCTACAATGAGCAGTTCTTC,CASSPWGLAGGKPYNEQFF
TRBJ2-4,TRBV3-1,TRBD2,.,TGTGCCAGCAGCCAACCGACTAGCAGCAAAAACATTCAGTACTTC,CASSQPTSSKNIQYF
TRBJ2-5,TRBV9,.,.,TGTGCCAGCAGCGTAGATGGCGGGGAAGAGACCCAGTACTTC,CASSVDGGEETQYF
TRBJ2-7,TRBV20-1,.,few,TGCAGTGCTAGGAACCCGCGTCTCTCCTACGAGCAGTACTTC,CSARNPRLSYEQYF
TRBJ2-7,TRBV11-2,.,many,TGTGCCAGCAGCCGGCGTGTCTCCTACGAGCAGTACTTC,CASSRRVSYEQYF
TRBJ2-6,TRBV5-1,TRBD1,.,TGCGCCAGCAGCGCCGGACAGGGGGCGCCCGGGGCCAACGTCCTGACTTTC,CASSAGQGAPGANVLTF
TRBJ2-1,TRBV12-3/TRBV12-4,.,.,TGTGCCAGCACCCCCCTAGAAAGCGCGGAGCAGTTCTTC,CASTPLESAEQFF
TRBJ2-3,TRBV20-1,.,many,TGCAGTGCTACCCAGTACTCAGATACGCAGTATTTT,CSATQYSDTQYF
TRBJ1-5,TRBV28,TRBD1,few,TGTGCCAGCATTTCTACCGGGACAGGCTATAGCAATCAGCCCCAGCATTTT,CASISTGTGYSNQPQHF
TRBJ2-1,TRBV5-1,TRBD2,few,TGCGCCAGCAGCTTGGTAGCGGGAGTCCCCCCGTTCTTC,CASSLVAGVPPFF
TRBJ1-5,TRBV3-1,TRBD1,.,TGTGCCAACAGCCAAGGACAGGGCAATCAGCCCCAGCATTTT,CANSQGQGNQPQHF